The clone carrying this T cell receptor beta chain has just one count. The V and J ends lost 5 bases and 11 bases, in that order; junction bases with no gene match: 16. The germline gives CDR1 GTSNPN, CDR2 SVGIG (reference sequence). This CDR3 comprises 14 residues. These data come from a study of cytomegalovirus exposure and HLA in healthy donors. In the PCR, 60 Vbeta and 13 Jbeta primers were used. The method was immunoSEQ multiplex PCR; TCRdb's version includes in-frame clones alone and lacks a portion of them. Among roughly 140,000 clones listed, 79% were seen once. J is TRBJ2-5 and V is TRBV30; 8 positions agree with TRBD2. Sequencing used PBMCs. This receptor was identified in a man in his fifties or sixties in good health and CMV-seropositive. The CDR3 region has the DNA TGTGCCTGGGCTCTGGGTCTAGCGGGCACGGTTCAGTACTTC. It yields the protein CAWALGLAGTVQYF.